This section outlines one T cell receptor beta chain sequence together with its context. What it binds is unknown. The record originates from a study of T cell clusters in autoimmune cytopenias. Germline V gene sequence: CDR1 MNHEY, CDR2 SMNVEV (reference sequence). The CDR3 has 14 amino acids. Overall study results and limits: A dominant lymphoma-associated repertoire apparently masked the cluster-lack signature in secondary cytopenia versus chronic lymphocytic leukemia.

One tube held mixed TRB-A and TRB-B primer pools for touch-down PCR. TCRdb re-called the multiplex PCR reads and catalogs CDR3 proteins one per entry, DNA excluded. The repertoire table contains under 11,000 distinct CDR3 sequences. TRB was amplified from around 250 ng of peripheral blood genomic DNA per sample. This same sample was also taken into another study, of T cell repertoires in aging, cancer and after chemotherapy.

The receptor was isolated from a human donor in good health. The sample taken for sequencing was peripheral blood. The chain links TRBV27 to TRBJ1-1. CDR3: CASSLTRGYTEAFF.